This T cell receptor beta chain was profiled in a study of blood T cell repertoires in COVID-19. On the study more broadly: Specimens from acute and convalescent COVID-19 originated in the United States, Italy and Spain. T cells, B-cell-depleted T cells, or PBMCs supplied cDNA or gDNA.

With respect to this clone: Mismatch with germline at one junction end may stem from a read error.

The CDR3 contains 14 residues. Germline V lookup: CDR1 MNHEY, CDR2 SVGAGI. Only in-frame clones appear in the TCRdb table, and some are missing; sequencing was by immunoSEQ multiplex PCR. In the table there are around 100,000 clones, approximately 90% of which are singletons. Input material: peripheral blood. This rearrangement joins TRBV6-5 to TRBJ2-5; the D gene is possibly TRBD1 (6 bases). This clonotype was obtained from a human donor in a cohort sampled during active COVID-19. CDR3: CASSPSYDNRAVHF. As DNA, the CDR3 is TGTGCCAGCAGTCCCTCATACGACAACAGGGCCGTGCACTTC.